The next 28 T cell receptor beta chains were all read from a single sample in a study of blood T cell repertoires in COVID-19. Assay: immunoSEQ multiplex PCR; the TCRdb copy retains only in-frame clones and omits some. Here the sample spans 270,000 or so clones, approximately 91% being singletons. The sample taken for sequencing was PBMCs or T cells enriched from blood (not recorded which). Every receptor here comes from a woman aged 40-49 years with acute COVID-19.

CDR3 DNA sequence: TGTGCCTGGAGTGGGGGGGACGATCAGCCCCAGCATTTT. Amino acid sequence: CAWSGGDDQPQHF. The rearrangement joins TRBV30 to TRBJ1-5, with D tentatively TRBD1 (5 bases). V was pared by 1 base and J by 5 bases, with 9 bases between. The CDR3 loop spans 13 amino acids. Germline-derived CDR1 and CDR2 are GTSNPN and SVGIG (reference sequence).

The chain combines TRBV6-4 with TRBJ2-1, with 11 bases lining up with TRBD2. The CDR3 runs to 16 residues. Per germline, CDR1 MRHNA and CDR2 SNTAGT. J was trimmed by 9 bases and V by 6 bases; bases with no gene match: 13. CDR3 residues: CASSVTTSGSGAEQFF. CDR3 sequence (DNA): TGTGCCAGCAGCGTCACCACTAGCGGGAGTGGTGCTGAGCAGTTCTTC.

V gene TRBV2 combines with J gene TRBJ1-2; 10 bases map to TRBD1. This CDR3 is built from 12 residues. After removal of 5 bases from V and 7 bases from J, the junction contained 1 base not matched to a gene. Germline CDR1 is SNHLY and CDR2 is FYNNEI. The CDR3 loop reads CASSRQGAGYTF. In nucleotides, the CDR3 is TGTGCCAGCAGTAGACAGGGGGCTGGCTACACCTTC. Using reference TRBV2 and TRBJ1-2 for the parts outside the CDR3, the full variable domain is EPEVTQTPSHQVTQMGQEVILRCVPISNHLYFYWYRQILGQKVEFLVSFYNNEISEKSEIFDDQFSVERPDGSNFTLKIRSTKLEDSAMYFCASSRQGAGYTFGSGTRLTVV.

This clone was observed a single time. The rearrangement links TRBV7-9 to TRBJ2-7, with D perhaps matching TRBD2 (7 bases). Germline V gives CDR1 SEHNR, CDR2 FQNEAQ (reference sequence). V dropped 4 bases and J dropped 3 bases, with 13 bases sitting between them. The CDR3 contains 14 residues. The CDR3 nucleotides are TGTGCCAGCAGCTATGGGGAGGGGGTCTACGAGCAGTACTTC. Translating it yields CASSYGEGVYEQYF.

This chain links TRBV7-9 with TRBJ1-5; perhaps TRBD1 as D (5 bases). From germline, CDR1 is SEHNR and CDR2 FQNEAQ (reference sequence). This CDR3 region has 19 residues. The V end lost 4 bases, the J end lost 6 bases, and 28 bases lay between the germline ends. As DNA, the CDR3 is TGTGCCAGCAGCTCGGGGGAGACCCAAGGACCGAGACAGCCTCAGCCCCAGCATTTT. Translation gives CASSSGETQGPRQPQPQHF.

The chain uses TRBV7-8 and TRBJ1-2; 9 positions match TRBD1. The ends lost 1 base at V and 8 bases at J; junction bases unmatched: 8. CDR1 and CDR2 (germline): SGHVS, FQNEAQ. CDR3 length: 15 amino acids. The CDR3 nucleotides are TGTGCCAGCAGCTTAGGGGGGACAGGGAATAGGGGCTACACCTTC. Encoded protein: CASSLGGTGNRGYTF.

The rearrangement uses TRBV27 and TRBJ2-5; TRBD1 aligns across 9 bases. V lost 6 bases and J lost 5; bases outside the gene matches: 10. The CDR3 contains 15 residues. CDR1 and CDR2 from the germline V gene are MNHEY and SMNVEV (reference sequence). For the CDR3, the DNA is TGTGCCAGCAGACCCCAACAGGGGGCAGGGGAGACCCAGTACTTC. Translating it yields CASRPQQGAGETQYF.

This chain links TRBV28 with TRBJ1-2, with D maybe TRBD1 (6 bases). CDR1 is MDHEN, CDR2 SYDVKM, per germline. The CDR3 consists of 13 residues. Trimming shortened V by 8 bases and J by 2 bases, and 12 bases separated the two germline ends. The CDR3 region is CASPGTMNYGYTF. The CDR3 bases are TGTGCCAGCCCCGGGACAATGAACTATGGCTACACCTTC.

The rearrangement joins TRBV27 to TRBJ1-5; 8 bases match TRBD1. CDR1 and CDR2 (germline): MNHEY, SMNVEV (reference sequence). CDR3 size: 15 residues. V was pared by 5 bases and J by 4 bases, with 7 bases of the junction left unmatched. The CDR3 DNA follows: TGTGCCAGCAGTCCGTGGACAGGGCGGAATCAGCCCCAGCATTTT. This translates into CASSPWTGRNQPQHF.

The chain combines TRBV11-2 with TRBJ2-3, with TRBD1 identical over 10 bases. The CDR3 loop spans 17 amino acids. From germline, CDR1 is SGHAT and CDR2 FQNNGV. V was pared by 3 bases and J by 0 bases, with 6 bases of the junction left unmatched. The DNA for the CDR3 is TGTGCCAGCAGCTTTCGACAGGGGGCATGGAGCACAGATACGCAGTATTTT. The encoded protein is CASSFRQGAWSTDTQYF.

V is TRBV10-3 and J is TRBJ2-7; D gene unclear. Germline loops: CDR1 ENHRY, CDR2 SYGVKD. The CDR3 runs 13 residues. With 7 bases removed from V and 2 bases from J, the gap between germline ends came to 12 bases. This CDR3 is CAITHGTAYEQYF. The CDR3 DNA reads as TGTGCCATCACCCACGGCACAGCCTACGAGCAGTACTTC.

This chain links TRBV30 with TRBJ1-6, with no clear D. Looked up from germline, CDR1 is GTSNPN and CDR2 is SVGIG (reference sequence). The V end lost 3 bases, the J end lost 7 bases, and 10 bases lay between the germline ends. This CDR3 region has 13 residues. CDR3 coding DNA: TGTGCCTGGAGGCTTAACCTAAATTCACCCCTCCACTTT. Its translation: CAWRLNLNSPLHF.

The V call is TRBV3-1 (or the pseudogene TRBV3-2), the J call TRBJ2-3, with 12 bases identical to TRBD2. The CDR3 runs to 17 residues. The V and J ends lost 1 base and 4 bases, in that order; junction bases with no gene match: 6. Per the germline V gene, CDR1 is LGHDT and CDR2 is YNNKEL (reference sequence). CDR3 protein: CASSQGSGLAGSDTQYF. The CDR3, as DNA: TGTGCCAGCAGCCAAGGGTCGGGACTAGCGGGCTCAGATACGCAGTATTTT.

The V and J genes are TRBV7-9 and TRBJ1-3; tentative D call: TRBD1 (6 bases). The CDR3 runs to 16 residues. From germline, CDR1 is SEHNR and CDR2 FQNEAQ (reference sequence). Trimming took off 4 bases at V and 1 base at J, with 14 bases between the two ends. The CDR3 here is CASSSQGLGSGNTIYF. DNA of the CDR3: TGTGCCAGCAGCTCCCAGGGGCTGGGTTCTGGAAACACCATATATTTT.

This clone was seen just once. The V call is TRBV5-1, the J call TRBJ2-7; 8 bases map to TRBD2. The germline gives CDR1 SGHRS, CDR2 YFSETQ. V was clipped by 4 bases and J by 0 bases; unmatched bases: 9. The CDR3 is made up of 16 amino acids. DNA of the CDR3: TGCGCCAGCAGCCCGCGGGGGGCGGGGGCCTCCTACGAGCAGTACTTC. Protein sequence: CASSPRGAGASYEQYF.

V and J are TRBV11-3 and TRBJ1-1; D is ambiguous. Trimming stripped 0 bases from V and 7 bases from J, with 3 bases between. This CDR3 has 11 residues. The germline V gene has CDR1 SGHNT and CDR2 YENEEA. This chain's CDR3 is CASSLDSEAFF. CDR3 coding DNA: TGTGCCAGCAGCTTAGACAGTGAAGCTTTCTTT.

V and J are TRBV6-5 and TRBJ1-3; possibly TRBD1 for D (5 bases). V shed 0 bases and J shed 7 bases, with 16 bases lying between them. CDR3 length: 16 residues. Germline V CDR1 and CDR2: MNHEY, SVGAGI. The CDR3 here is CASSYSRGAGRNTIYF. In DNA, the CDR3 is TGTGCCAGCAGTTACTCTAGGGGCGCAGGGCGGAACACCATATATTTT.

This chain joins TRBV4-1 and TRBJ2-3; perhaps TRBD1 as D (6 bases). In germline, CDR1 is MGHRA, CDR2 YSYEKL. V was pared by 1 base and J by 6 bases, with 17 bases between. CDR3 length: 16 amino acids. In nucleotides, the CDR3 is TGCGCCAGCAGCCAAGGTAGAGGACAGTCTCGGGATACGCAGTATTTT. It encodes CASSQGRGQSRDTQYF.

The V call is TRBV4-3, the J call TRBJ1-4; possibly TRBD1 for D (6 bases). The CDR3 is 15 amino acids. The V end was cut by 0 bases, the J end by 3 bases, with 8 bases between. The V gene's germline CDR1 is LGHNA and CDR2 YSLEER. CDR3 protein: CASSQDQGPNEKLFF. The CDR3, as DNA: TGCGCCAGCAGCCAAGATCAGGGGCCTAATGAAAAACTGTTTTTT.

V and J are TRBV30 and TRBJ2-5, with 11 bases fitting TRBD1. J was trimmed by 1 base and V by 0 bases; bases with no gene match: 4. The length of the CDR3 is 16 residues. CDR1 is GTSNPN, CDR2 SVGIG, per germline (reference sequence). CDR3 protein: CAWSVGTGGIQETQYF. Here the CDR3 DNA reads TGTGCCTGGAGTGTAGGGACAGGGGGTATCCAAGAGACCCAGTACTTC.

V usage is TRBV12-3 or TRBV12-4 and J usage is TRBJ2-1; TRBD2 matches 11 bases. The CDR3 totals 12 residues. The trim removed 6 bases at V and 10 bases at J, leaving 2 bases unmatched. CDR3: CASSPSGREQFF. The CDR3 DNA follows: TGTGCCAGCAGCCCTAGCGGGAGGGAGCAGTTCTTC.

The rearrangement uses TRBV3-1 (or the pseudogene TRBV3-2) and TRBJ1-1; a weak D match, TRBD1 (6 bases). Germline values: CDR1 LGHDT, CDR2 YNNKEL (reference sequence). The CDR3 extends over 15 amino acids. V lost 0 bases and J lost 6, with 14 bases in between. CDR3 in amino acids: CASSQDLNRVAEAFF. In nucleotides, the CDR3 is TGTGCCAGCAGCCAAGATCTGAACAGGGTGGCTGAAGCTTTCTTT.

V is TRBV19 and J is TRBJ2-1; TRBD2 is a possible D gene (7 bases). CDR1 is LNHDA and CDR2 is SQIVND in the germline V gene (reference sequence). This CDR3 spans 17 amino acids. V lost 8 bases and J lost 7, with 27 bases in between. The DNA of the CDR3 is TGTGCCAGTTCCACCCCGGGGGGCGGCTCAATCAGGAATGAGCAGTTCTTC. It translates to CASSTPGGGSIRNEQFF.

The rearrangement links TRBV24-1 to TRBJ2-5; 15 bases line up with TRBD2. Germline trimming cut 4 bases from V and 3 bases from J; bases unmatched to any gene: 8. This CDR3 region has 18 residues. Germline V gene lookup returns CDR1 KGHDR and CDR2 SFDVKD. The CDR3 sequence: CATSDTGLAGGGEETQYF. The DNA for the CDR3 is TGTGCCACCAGTGACACGGGACTAGCGGGAGGAGGGGAAGAGACCCAGTACTTC.

This chain uses TRBV28 with TRBJ2-3; D unresolved. The germline V and J ends were trimmed by 11 bases and 2 bases, with 17 bases remaining between them. CDR3 length equals 14 residues. Germline V CDR1 and CDR2: MDHEN, SYDVKM. The CDR3 spells CASSGRAATDTQYF. Written as DNA, the CDR3 is TGTGCCTCCTCGGGTCGAGCCGCCACAGATACGCAGTATTTT.

V usage is TRBV7-2 and J usage is TRBJ1-2; possible D gene TRBD1, 5 bases. Germline CDR1 is SGHTA and CDR2 is FQGNSA. Trimming took off 2 bases at V and 7 bases at J, with 11 bases between the two ends. This CDR3 is built from 13 residues. In DNA form, the CDR3 reads TGTGCCAGCAGCTTACGCGGGGCGGTTGGCTACACCTTC. Translated, it gives CASSLRGAVGYTF.

The genes are TRBV10-3 and TRBJ2-1, with 11 bases identical to TRBD2. Germline V CDR1 and CDR2: ENHRY, SYGVKD. CDR3 length: 17 residues. V was pared by 4 bases and J by 4 bases, with 9 bases of the junction left unmatched. This chain's CDR3 is CAISVEASGGTYNEQFF. The CDR3 nucleotides read TGTGCCATCAGTGTTGAGGCTAGCGGGGGGACATACAATGAGCAGTTCTTC.

This clone was seen once. This rearrangement joins TRBV19 to TRBJ1-5, with D tentatively TRBD1 (6 bases). Germline CDR1 is LNHDA and CDR2 is SQIVND (reference sequence). With 6 bases removed from V and 5 bases from J, the gap between germline ends came to 11 bases. The CDR3 spans 13 residues. DNA for the CDR3: TGTGCCAGTAGGAGGGGGGGCGATCAGCCCCAGCATTTT. Residues: CASRRGGDQPQHF.